This TCR beta chain was profiled in a study of CD8+ T cells in alopecia areata. The germline V gene has CDR1 SQVTM and CDR2 ANQGSEA. There are 11 residues in the CDR3. Trimming left V 4 bases short and J 5 bases short, with 7 bases between. Sample treatment: oral pan-JAK inhibitor, 5-10 mg twice daily. General study findings and limits: Amid tofacitinib therapy, many expanded lesional clones stayed present in scalp and blood. Among the cells sequenced in scalp samples are also the resident alphabeta T cells of normal skin. The study found higher clonality in lesional than normal scalp, especially in alopecia totalis/universalis. Tofacitinib yielded significantly lower scalp clonality and fewer expanded CD8+ clones among the top 100.

Reverse transcription of extracted RNA yielded cDNA, which provided the sequencing template. Using immunoSEQ multiplex PCR, the repertoire was profiled, and TCRdb retains in-frame clones only, with some absent. Seen here are about 210,000 clones, 55% to 70% observed once, and the top ten hold 4% to 4.5%. To note about this clone: Its antigen is unidentified.

The receptor was derived from a human donor with alopecia areata. Here the sequenced sample was CD4+ T cells sorted from blood, taken at week 4, from a patient treated with tofacitinib. The rearrangement joins TRBV29-1 to TRBJ2-3, with D unresolved. The CDR3 loop is CSVGVLDTQYF. The CDR3 nucleotides read TGCAGCGTTGGGGTCTTAGATACGCAGTATTTT.